The present T cell receptor beta chain was sequenced within a study of control samples from healthy donors and cancer patients. Germline V CDR1 and CDR2: KGHSH, LQKENI. V lost 6 bases, J lost 3 bases, and 15 bases lay in between. The CDR3 has 15 residues. Measured with immunoSEQ multiplex PCR; TCRdb has only the in-frame clones, and not every one. Of some 130,000 clones listed, 90% to 95% are singletons. This TCR was sampled from a man between 50 and 59 years old with head and neck cancer. Sequencing input: PBMCs. The chain links TRBV18 to TRBJ1-5; weak D call: TRBD1 (6 bases). The CDR3 sequence: CASSRNRETNQPQHF. The DNA of the CDR3 is TGTGCCAGCTCTCGAAACAGGGAAACCAATCAGCCCCAGCATTTT.